This TCR beta chain was documented in a study of T cell responses to AZD1222 COVID-19 vaccine. Repertoires were generated with immunoSEQ multiplex PCR, while TCRdb's copy carries only in-frame clones and drops some. Of about 180,000 clones listed, 92% were seen once; the top ten hold around 1.9%. In the case of this clone: Its cognate antigen is unknown.

Overall study findings and caveats: Without day 14 samples, only post-peak T cell repertoires were studied. Just a handful of AZD1222 recipients were seropositive at baseline. Nearly half of spike-specific TCRs reportedly target unmutated variant regions.

Germline V lookup: CDR1 SGHNT, CDR2 YENEEA. Trimming left V 5 bases short and J 5 bases short, with 12 bases between. This CDR3 is 14 amino acids long. The TCR originated in an adult who received the AZD1222 COVID-19 vaccine. The sequencing used peripheral blood, collected 28 days after the second AZD1222 dose. The rearrangement joins TRBV11-3 to TRBJ2-2, with D maybe TRBD2 (6 bases). The chain's CDR3 is CASSRDSQTGELFF. The CDR3 nucleotides read TGTGCCAGCAGCCGGGACTCCCAAACCGGGGAGCTGTTTTTT.